These T cell receptor beta chains were read from a single sample in a study of blood T cell repertoires in COVID-19. Using immunoSEQ multiplex PCR, the repertoire was profiled, and TCRdb retains in-frame clones only, with some absent. The table lists hundreds of thousands of clones, roughly 87% of them singletons. The material sequenced was peripheral blood. These receptors were collected from a woman in her twenties or thirties with acute or convalescent COVID-19. Each CDR3 is given with its conserved first and last residue. The order of the fields is clone size, D gene, V gene, J gene, CDR3 protein, CDR3 DNA. A D gene is named only where the DNA matches it firmly. Some rows have no size entry. The others give once, few or many, or a class for an expanded clone.

clone size: NA
D gene: NA
V gene: TRBV7-8
J gene: TRBJ1-6
CDR3 protein: CASSLVSARGSSYNSPLHF
CDR3 DNA: TGTGCCAGCAGCTTAGTTAGCGCACGTGGGAGCTCCTATAATTCACCCCTCCACTTT

clone size: few
D gene: NA
V gene: TRBV5-1
J gene: TRBJ1-1
CDR3 protein: CASSLDRTNTEAFF
CDR3 DNA: TGCGCCAGCAGCTTGGACAGGACGAACACTGAAGCTTTCTTT

clone size: NA
D gene: NA
V gene: TRBV12-3/TRBV12-4
J gene: TRBJ2-7
CDR3 protein: CASSWKQSSEQYF
CDR3 DNA: TGTGCCAGCAGTTGGAAACAGTCATCCGAGCAGTACTTC

clone size: NA
D gene: NA
V gene: TRBV19
J gene: TRBJ1-2
CDR3 protein: CASRWGGSGYTF
CDR3 DNA: TGTGCCAGTAGATGGGGGGGTAGTGGCTACACCTTC

clone size: few
D gene: NA
V gene: TRBV7-3
J gene: TRBJ2-2
CDR3 protein: CASSPPGRNTGELFF
CDR3 DNA: TGTGCCAGCAGCCCCCCCGGGAGGAACACCGGGGAGCTGTTTTTT

clone size: NA
D gene: NA
V gene: TRBV6-5
J gene: TRBJ2-7
CDR3 protein: CASTEVATSYEQYF
CDR3 DNA: TGTGCCAGCACGGAGGTAGCTACCTCCTACGAGCAGTACTTC

clone size: NA
D gene: NA
V gene: TRBV4-1
J gene: TRBJ1-4
CDR3 protein: CASSKALGTPNEKLFF
CDR3 DNA: TGCGCCAGCAGCAAGGCATTAGGGACACCTAATGAAAAACTGTTTTTT

clone size: NA
D gene: NA
V gene: TRBV7-8
J gene: TRBJ2-7
CDR3 protein: CASSHVLSTYAYEQYF
CDR3 DNA: TGTGCCAGCAGCCATGTGCTCTCGACATATGCCTACGAGCAGTACTTC

clone size: NA
D gene: TRBD2
V gene: TRBV27
J gene: TRBJ2-1
CDR3 protein: CASSWGLPPGEQFF
CDR3 DNA: TGTGCCAGCAGTTGGGGACTACCTCCAGGGGAGCAGTTCTTC

clone size: NA
D gene: NA
V gene: TRBV11-2
J gene: TRBJ2-5
CDR3 protein: CASSLMGVLQETQYF
CDR3 DNA: TGTGCCAGCAGCTTGATGGGAGTTTTGCAAGAGACCCAGTACTTC

clone size: NA
D gene: NA
V gene: TRBV10-2
J gene: TRBJ1-5
CDR3 protein: CASSESGGNQPQHF
CDR3 DNA: TGCGCCAGCAGTGAGTCAGGAGGGAATCAGCCCCAGCATTTT

clone size: NA
D gene: NA
V gene: TRBV30
J gene: TRBJ2-7
CDR3 protein: CAWSVSRDSREQYF
CDR3 DNA: TGTGCCTGGAGTGTCAGCCGGGATTCTCGGGAGCAGTACTTC

clone size: NA
D gene: NA
V gene: TRBV11-3
J gene: TRBJ2-1
CDR3 protein: CASSLVNNEQFF
CDR3 DNA: TGTGCCAGCAGCTTAGTTAACAATGAGCAGTTCTTC

clone size: NA
D gene: NA
V gene: TRBV19
J gene: TRBJ2-5
CDR3 protein: CASSILGGQETQYF
CDR3 DNA: TGTGCCAGTAGTATACTGGGGGGCCAAGAGACCCAGTACTTC

clone size: NA
D gene: NA
V gene: TRBV30
J gene: TRBJ2-5
CDR3 protein: CALNRDPQETQYF
CDR3 DNA: TGTGCCCTGAACAGGGACCCCCAAGAGACCCAGTACTTC

clone size: NA
D gene: NA
V gene: TRBV10-3
J gene: TRBJ2-3
CDR3 protein: CAISVAENTDTQYF
CDR3 DNA: TGTGCCATCAGTGTCGCGGAGAACACAGATACGCAGTATTTT

clone size: NA
D gene: TRBD1
V gene: TRBV5-1
J gene: TRBJ1-6
CDR3 protein: CASSLEATGGSWGFSPLHF
CDR3 DNA: TGCGCCAGCAGCTTGGAGGCGACAGGGGGCAGCTGGGGATTTTCACCCCTCCACTTT

clone size: few
D gene: NA
V gene: TRBV27
J gene: TRBJ1-2
CDR3 protein: CASSLVSGGYTF
CDR3 DNA: TGTGCCAGCAGTTTAGTATCGGGAGGCTACACCTTC

clone size: NA
D gene: TRBD1
V gene: TRBV19
J gene: TRBJ1-4
CDR3 protein: CASRGTGGGEKLFF
CDR3 DNA: TGTGCCAGCCGAGGGACAGGGGGCGGTGAAAAACTGTTTTTT

clone size: NA
D gene: TRBD1
V gene: TRBV19
J gene: TRBJ1-2
CDR3 protein: CASSMGDRAMRYTF
CDR3 DNA: TGTGCCAGTAGTATGGGGGACAGGGCGATGCGGTACACCTTC

clone size: NA
D gene: NA
V gene: TRBV18
J gene: TRBJ1-5
CDR3 protein: CASSTSENQPQHF
CDR3 DNA: TGTGCCAGCTCAACGTCAGAAAATCAGCCCCAGCATTTT

clone size: few
D gene: NA
V gene: TRBV7-3
J gene: TRBJ2-1
CDR3 protein: CASSLEDEQFF
CDR3 DNA: TGTGCCAGCAGCTTAGAGGATGAGCAGTTCTTC

clone size: NA
D gene: NA
V gene: TRBV19
J gene: TRBJ2-3
CDR3 protein: CASSTQGPDTQYF
CDR3 DNA: TGTGCCAGTAGTACGCAGGGTCCAGATACGCAGTATTTT

clone size: NA
D gene: NA
V gene: TRBV5-5
J gene: TRBJ1-2
CDR3 protein: CASSLVEDKAQHYGYTF
CDR3 DNA: TGTGCCAGCAGCTTGGTCGAGGACAAGGCCCAACACTATGGCTACACCTTC

clone size: NA
D gene: TRBD2
V gene: TRBV9
J gene: TRBJ2-3
CDR3 protein: CASSVAGEITDTQYF
CDR3 DNA: TGTGCCAGCAGCGTCGCGGGAGAAATCACAGATACGCAGTATTTT

clone size: NA
D gene: TRBD1
V gene: TRBV5-1
J gene: TRBJ2-3
CDR3 protein: CASSLQGVLDTQYF
CDR3 DNA: TGCGCCAGCAGCCTGCAGGGGGTTTTAGATACGCAGTATTTT

clone size: few
D gene: NA
V gene: TRBV10-3
J gene: TRBJ2-7
CDR3 protein: CAIRPEGSYYEQYF
CDR3 DNA: TGTGCCATCAGGCCCGAGGGCAGCTACTACGAGCAGTACTTC

clone size: NA
D gene: TRBD1
V gene: TRBV6-8
J gene: TRBJ1-5
CDR3 protein: CASRKGQGPICNQPQHF
CDR3 DNA: TGTGCCAGCAGAAAGGGACAGGGACCCATTTGCAATCAGCCCCAGCATTTT

clone size: NA
D gene: TRBD1
V gene: TRBV5-4
J gene: TRBJ1-2
CDR3 protein: CASSYPGQGIYGYTF
CDR3 DNA: TGTGCCAGCAGCTATCCGGGACAGGGCATCTATGGCTACACCTTC

clone size: NA
D gene: NA
V gene: TRBV6-2/TRBV6-3
J gene: TRBJ2-7
CDR3 protein: CASSYRDTYEQYF
CDR3 DNA: TGTGCCAGCAGTTACCGGGACACCTACGAGCAGTACTTC

clone size: NA
D gene: TRBD2
V gene: TRBV2
J gene: TRBJ2-1
CDR3 protein: CASSELAGEYNEQFF
CDR3 DNA: TGTGCCAGCAGTGAACTGGCGGGAGAATACAATGAGCAGTTCTTC

clone size: NA
D gene: TRBD2
V gene: TRBV12-5
J gene: TRBJ2-5
CDR3 protein: CASGPAVAGGKQETQYF
CDR3 DNA: TGTGCTAGTGGACCTGCCGTAGCGGGAGGTAAACAAGAGACCCAGTACTTC

clone size: NA
D gene: TRBD2
V gene: TRBV6-1
J gene: TRBJ2-3
CDR3 protein: CASSALTSGGTDTQYF
CDR3 DNA: TGTGCCAGCAGTGCCCTGACTAGCGGGGGCACAGATACGCAGTATTTT

clone size: few
D gene: TRBD1
V gene: TRBV6-4
J gene: TRBJ2-1
CDR3 protein: CASSDSTGPYNEQFF
CDR3 DNA: TGTGCCAGCAGTGACTCGACAGGGCCCTACAATGAGCAGTTCTTC

clone size: NA
D gene: TRBD2
V gene: TRBV5-6
J gene: TRBJ2-4
CDR3 protein: CASSLVSGRDIQYF
CDR3 DNA: TGTGCCAGCAGCTTGGTCTCCGGGAGGGACATTCAGTACTTC

clone size: NA
D gene: TRBD2
V gene: TRBV27
J gene: TRBJ2-5
CDR3 protein: CASRRGLAASETQYF
CDR3 DNA: TGTGCCAGCAGACGAGGGCTAGCGGCTTCAGAGACCCAGTACTTC

clone size: NA
D gene: TRBD1
V gene: TRBV4-2
J gene: TRBJ2-7
CDR3 protein: CASSPDRGSYEQYF
CDR3 DNA: TGTGCCAGCAGCCCGGACAGGGGGTCCTACGAGCAGTACTTC

clone size: NA
D gene: NA
V gene: TRBV20-1
J gene: TRBJ2-4
CDR3 protein: CSGSPGNIQYF
CDR3 DNA: TGCAGTGGATCCCCGGGAAACATTCAGTACTTC

clone size: NA
D gene: NA
V gene: TRBV6-1
J gene: TRBJ1-2
CDR3 protein: CASSDSENYGYTF
CDR3 DNA: TGTGCCAGCAGTGACAGCGAGAACTATGGCTACACCTTC

clone size: NA
D gene: NA
V gene: TRBV9
J gene: TRBJ1-5
CDR3 protein: CASSVSEGLGQPQHF
CDR3 DNA: TGTGCCAGCAGCGTCTCGGAGGGATTGGGTCAGCCCCAGCATTTT

clone size: NA
D gene: NA
V gene: TRBV7-2
J gene: TRBJ2-7
CDR3 protein: CASSLPPGYEQYF
CDR3 DNA: TGTGCCAGCAGCCTACCTCCAGGCTACGAGCAGTACTTC

clone size: NA
D gene: NA
V gene: TRBV9
J gene: TRBJ2-3
CDR3 protein: CASSVGLVLDTQYF
CDR3 DNA: TGTGCCAGCAGCGTAGGACTAGTCTTAGATACGCAGTATTTT

clone size: once
D gene: NA
V gene: TRBV6-2/TRBV6-3
J gene: TRBJ2-3
CDR3 protein: CASSYKIPSTDTQYF
CDR3 DNA: TGTGCCAGCAGTTACAAAATCCCTAGCACAGATACGCAGTATTTT

clone size: once
D gene: NA
V gene: TRBV10-3
J gene: TRBJ2-2
CDR3 protein: CAITDGMNTGELFF
CDR3 DNA: TGTGCCATCACCGACGGGATGAACACCGGGGAGCTGTTTTTT

clone size: NA
D gene: NA
V gene: TRBV9
J gene: TRBJ2-3
CDR3 protein: CASSEGHSLQYF
CDR3 DNA: TGTGCCAGCAGCGAGGGACACTCCTTGCAGTATTTT

clone size: NA
D gene: TRBD1
V gene: TRBV19
J gene: TRBJ2-1
CDR3 protein: CASSPGTGRGRGEQFF
CDR3 DNA: TGTGCCAGTAGTCCCGGGACAGGGAGGGGGAGGGGTGAGCAGTTCTTC